These T cell receptor beta chains were read from a single sample in a study of blood T cell repertoires in COVID-19. Clones were read by immunoSEQ multiplex PCR, and TCRdb kept only the in-frame ones, dropping some. The table shows some 150,000 clones, with 88% occurring only once. The sequenced sample was PBMCs or T cells enriched from blood (not recorded which). All receptors derive from a woman younger than 45 with acute COVID-19. Each CDR3 is given with its conserved first and last residue. A D gene is named only where the DNA matches it firmly. Clone size is given for some rows only: seen once, a few or many times, or a class if the clone is expanded.

V gene	D gene	clone size	J gene	CDR3 protein	CDR3 DNA
TRBV9	NA	NA	TRBJ2-2	CASSPRTVQSSHTGELFF	TGTGCCAGCAGCCCAAGGACAGTCCAGAGTTCCCACACCGGGGAGCTGTTTTTT
TRBV28	NA	NA	TRBJ1-4	CASRPPRASEKLFF	TGTGCCAGCAGACCCCCGAGGGCTAGTGAAAAACTGTTTTTT
TRBV3-1/TRBV3-2	NA	NA	TRBJ2-7	CASSHSSYEQYF	TGTGCCAGCAGCCACAGTTCCTACGAGCAGTACTTC
TRBV3-1/TRBV3-2	NA	few	TRBJ1-4	CASSQGGGVNEKLFF	TGTGCCAGCAGCCAAGGGGGGGGCGTTAATGAAAAACTGTTTTTT
TRBV28	TRBD1	NA	TRBJ1-5	CASSPATGDYQPQHF	TGTGCCAGCAGTCCGGCGACAGGGGACTATCAGCCCCAGCATTTT
TRBV4-3	TRBD1	NA	TRBJ1-2	CASSPLTGGSYGYTF	TGCGCCAGCAGCCCTCTGACAGGGGGAAGCTATGGCTACACCTTC
TRBV2	NA	NA	TRBJ2-5	CASSEGGFYAETQYF	TGTGCCAGCAGTGAAGGAGGGTTTTATGCAGAGACCCAGTACTTC
TRBV25-1	NA	NA	TRBJ1-6	CASSESGGTAYSPLHF	TGTGCCAGCAGTGAAAGCGGGGGGACGGCATATTCACCCCTCCACTTT
TRBV6-5	NA	once	TRBJ1-1	CASNPLTGNTEAFF	TGTGCCAGCAACCCTTTAACAGGGAACACTGAAGCTTTCTTT
TRBV9	NA	NA	TRBJ1-2	CASSAGRSATNYGYTF	TGTGCCAGCAGCGCCGGGAGATCAGCTACTAACTATGGCTACACCTTC
TRBV12-5	NA	NA	TRBJ2-1	CASGLSPPNRQFF	TGTGCTAGTGGTTTAAGTCCCCCTAATAGGCAGTTCTTC
TRBV19	TRBD1	NA	TRBJ2-7	CASSTDIGGFSSYEQYF	TGTGCCAGTAGTACCGATATAGGGGGCTTTAGCTCCTACGAGCAGTACTTC
TRBV6-2/TRBV6-3	TRBD2	NA	TRBJ2-2	CASSYSPYREGLYTGELFF	TGTGCCAGCAGTTACAGCCCCTATCGGGAGGGCCTCTACACCGGGGAGCTGTTTTTT
TRBV23-1	NA	once	TRBJ1-4	CASSQSVTRGASKELFF	TGCGCCAGCAGTCAATCGGTGACCAGGGGCGCTTCGAAAGAACTGTTTTTT
TRBV9	NA	NA	TRBJ2-7	CASSVEDLPGYEQYF	TGTGCCAGCAGCGTAGAAGATTTGCCGGGTTACGAGCAGTACTTC
TRBV5-8	TRBD1	NA	TRBJ1-4	CASSSGQGVGEKLFF	TGTGCCAGCAGCAGCGGACAGGGGGTGGGCGAAAAACTGTTTTTT
TRBV19	TRBD1	NA	TRBJ1-1	CASSFGQGITEAFF	TGTGCCAGTAGTTTCGGACAGGGGATCACTGAAGCTTTCTTT
TRBV24-1	NA	NA	TRBJ2-3	CATSDPGRGATTDTQYF	TGTGCCACCAGTGATCCGGGCCGGGGGGCTACCACAGATACGCAGTATTTT
TRBV7-8	NA	NA	TRBJ1-5	CASSLVGSPEGQPQHF	TGTGCCAGCAGCTTAGTAGGCAGCCCGGAGGGACAGCCCCAGCATTTT
TRBV3-1/TRBV3-2	TRBD2	NA	TRBJ2-5	CASRPGGAPGTQYF	TGTGCCAGCAGGCCCGGGGGGGCCCCCGGGACCCAGTACTTC
TRBV6-2/TRBV6-3	NA	NA	TRBJ2-7	CASSYSPGSLWEQYF	TGTGCCAGCAGTTACTCCCCAGGTAGTTTGTGGGAGCAGTACTTC
TRBV7-9	TRBD1	NA	TRBJ1-4	CASTDAGGQEKLFF	TGTGCCAGCACCGACGCAGGGGGACAGGAAAAACTGTTTTTT
TRBV3-1/TRBV3-2	TRBD2	NA	TRBJ2-1	CASSHSPLADNEQFF	TGTGCCAGCAGCCACTCGCCCCTAGCGGACAATGAGCAGTTCTTC
TRBV18	NA	NA	TRBJ1-1	CASSPQGVQGTEAFF	TGTGCCAGCTCACCGCAGGGCGTACAGGGCACTGAAGCTTTCTTT
TRBV27	NA	NA	TRBJ2-7	CASSPSLGRGYEQYF	TGTGCCAGCAGTCCTAGTTTAGGACGCGGGTACGAGCAGTACTTC
TRBV9	TRBD2	NA	TRBJ2-7	CASSQPGGMNEQYF	TGTGCCAGCAGCCAACCGGGAGGGATGAACGAGCAGTACTTC
TRBV19	NA	NA	TRBJ1-1	CASSKRDGSSPEAFF	TGTGCCAGTAGTAAAAGGGACGGGAGCTCACCTGAAGCTTTCTTT
TRBV7-2	TRBD2	NA	TRBJ2-2	CASSLAGLADYTGELFF	TGTGCCAGCAGCTTAGCCGGACTAGCGGATTACACCGGGGAGCTGTTTTTT
TRBV27	NA	NA	TRBJ2-3	CASSLSAGAAGSSTDTQYF	TGTGCCAGCAGTTTATCGGCGGGGGCAGCGGGGAGCAGCACAGATACGCAGTATTTT
TRBV7-2	NA	NA	TRBJ2-7	CASSFPTRSYEQYF	TGTGCCAGCAGCTTCCCGACTAGGAGCTACGAGCAGTACTTC
TRBV4-1	NA	NA	TRBJ2-3	CASSQGQTGTLSTDTQYF	TGCGCCAGCAGCCAAGGCCAGACCGGGACACTTAGCACAGATACGCAGTATTTT
TRBV6-5	TRBD1	NA	TRBJ1-2	CASRGTGGNYGYTF	TGTGCCAGCAGAGGGACAGGGGGTAACTATGGCTACACCTTC
TRBV30	TRBD1	once	TRBJ1-2	CAWYGQGYYTF	TGTGCCTGGTATGGACAGGGGTACTACACCTTC
TRBV28	TRBD2	NA	TRBJ2-3	CASTEGLAGALDTQYF	TGTGCCAGCACCGAAGGACTAGCGGGAGCCCTAGATACGCAGTATTTT
TRBV15	NA	NA	TRBJ1-1	CATSRERGGTEAFF	TGTGCCACCAGCAGAGAGCGAGGGGGCACTGAAGCTTTCTTT
TRBV5-6	NA	NA	TRBJ2-7	CASSRIMYRDEQYF	TGTGCCAGCAGCCGAATAATGTACAGGGACGAGCAGTACTTC
TRBV28	NA	NA	TRBJ2-2	CASSSLSTAGELFF	TGTGCCAGCAGTTCTCTTTCCACAGCCGGGGAGCTGTTTTTT
TRBV3-1/TRBV3-2	TRBD1	NA	TRBJ2-7	CASSLGTAYEQYF	TGTGCCAGCAGCCTCGGGACAGCTTACGAGCAGTACTTC
TRBV4-3	TRBD2	NA	TRBJ2-1	CASSQDPPSGSQRNEQFF	TGCGCCAGCAGCCAAGATCCCCCTAGCGGGAGTCAGCGCAATGAGCAGTTCTTC
TRBV10-3	TRBD1	NA	TRBJ2-5	CATQDRQEETQYF	TGTGCCACCCAGGACAGGCAAGAAGAGACCCAGTACTTC
TRBV29-1	NA	NA	TRBJ2-7	CSVRDSPYEQYF	TGCAGCGTTAGGGACTCCCCCTACGAGCAGTACTTC
TRBV6-2/TRBV6-3	NA	NA	TRBJ2-2	CASSWLDTGELFF	TGTGCCAGCAGTTGGCTTGATACCGGGGAGCTGTTTTTT
TRBV19	TRBD1	NA	TRBJ2-5	CASSIGQGAETQYF	TGTGCCAGTAGTATAGGACAGGGGGCGGAGACCCAGTACTTC
TRBV9	TRBD1	once	TRBJ1-6	CASSGRQGHSPLHF	TGTGCCAGCAGCGGAAGACAGGGGCATTCACCCCTCCACTTT
TRBV28	TRBD1	once	TRBJ1-5	CASRRDRGRQPQHF	TGTGCCAGCAGAAGGGACAGGGGGCGGCAGCCCCAGCATTTT